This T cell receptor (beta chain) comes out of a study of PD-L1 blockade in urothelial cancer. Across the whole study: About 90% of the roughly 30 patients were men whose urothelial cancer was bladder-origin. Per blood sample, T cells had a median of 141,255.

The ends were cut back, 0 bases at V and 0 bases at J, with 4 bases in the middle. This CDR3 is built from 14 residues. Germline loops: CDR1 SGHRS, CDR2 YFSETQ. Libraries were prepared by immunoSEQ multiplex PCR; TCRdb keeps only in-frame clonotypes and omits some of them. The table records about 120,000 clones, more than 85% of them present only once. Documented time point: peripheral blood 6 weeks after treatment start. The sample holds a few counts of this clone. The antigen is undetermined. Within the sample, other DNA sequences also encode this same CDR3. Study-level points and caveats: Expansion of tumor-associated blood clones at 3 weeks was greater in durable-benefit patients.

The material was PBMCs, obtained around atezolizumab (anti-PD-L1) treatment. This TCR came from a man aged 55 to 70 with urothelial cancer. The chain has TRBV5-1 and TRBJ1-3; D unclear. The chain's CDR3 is CASSLGSSGNTIYF. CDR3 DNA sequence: TGCGCCAGCAGCTTGGGCAGCTCTGGAAACACCATATATTTT.